The rows below give T cell receptor beta chains drawn from one sample of a study of blood T cell repertoires in COVID-19. Profiling relied on immunoSEQ multiplex PCR, and the TCRdb table lists in-frame clones only, not all of them. The repertoire holds around 86,000 clones, with around 86% as singletons. Material for sequencing was peripheral blood. Source of these receptors: a woman of 80 years or more with acute or convalescent COVID-19. Both conserved end residues are part of each CDR3. D genes are given only for firm matches. Clone sizes are given selectively: once, few, many, or a class where the clone is expanded.

CDR3	DNA	J	V	size	D
CASSLQSNYGYTF	TGTGCCAGCAGCTTACAGTCAAACTATGGCTACACCTTC	TRBJ1-2	TRBV7-8	-	-
CASSPDKAATEAFF	TGCGCCAGCAGCCCGGACAAGGCAGCCACTGAAGCTTTCTTT	TRBJ1-1	TRBV5-1	-	-
CASNLQGYEQYF	TGTGCCAGCAACCTCCAGGGCTACGAGCAGTACTTC	TRBJ2-7	TRBV6-5	-	-
CASSSYGTGSYEQYF	TGTGCCAGCAGTTCCTATGGGACAGGATCCTACGAGCAGTACTTC	TRBJ2-7	TRBV6-5	-	TRBD1
CAISVGTTTGELFF	TGTGCCATCAGTGTTGGGACTACCACCGGGGAGCTGTTTTTT	TRBJ2-2	TRBV10-3	-	TRBD2
CASSYGTGQGQPQHF	TGTGCCAGCAGTTACGGAACAGGGCAGGGTCAGCCCCAGCATTTT	TRBJ1-5	TRBV6-5	-	-
CASRVAVDYGYTF	TGCGCCAGCAGGGTGGCAGTCGACTATGGCTACACCTTC	TRBJ1-2	TRBV5-1	-	-
CASSKGRGVSYEQYF	TGTGCCAGTAGTAAGGGCAGGGGGGTTTCCTACGAGCAGTACTTC	TRBJ2-7	TRBV19	-	-
CAISSRQANYGYTF	TGTGCCATCAGCTCCAGACAGGCTAACTATGGCTACACCTTC	TRBJ1-2	TRBV10-3	-	-
CAWSGSGGAYQETQYF	TGTGCCTGGAGTGGGAGCGGGGGAGCGTACCAAGAGACCCAGTACTTC	TRBJ2-5	TRBV30	-	TRBD2
CARRPNGVTLNTEAFF	TGCGCCAGAAGACCCAACGGGGTAACCTTGAACACTGAAGCTTTCTTT	TRBJ1-1	TRBV23-1	-	-
CASSFGRLETQYF	TGTGCCAGCAGTTTCGGCAGACTAGAGACCCAGTACTTC	TRBJ2-5	TRBV28	-	-
CSVLSPGANYGYTF	TGCAGCGTTTTATCGCCAGGGGCGAACTATGGCTACACCTTC	TRBJ1-2	TRBV29-1	-	-
CASSLGRGDYGYTF	TGTGCCAGCAGCTTAGGCCGGGGAGACTATGGCTACACCTTC	TRBJ1-2	TRBV7-9	-	-
CSVGQGGTDTQYF	TGCAGCGTGGGACAGGGAGGGACAGATACGCAGTATTTT	TRBJ2-3	TRBV29-1	-	TRBD1
CASSSPGTGNYGYTF	TGTGCCAGCAGCTCTCCGGGAACCGGAAACTATGGCTACACCTTC	TRBJ1-2	TRBV7-9	-	-
CASSLPGPSEQFF	TGTGCCAGCAGTTTACCAGGGCCCTCTGAGCAGTTCTTC	TRBJ2-1	TRBV28	-	-
CASSQEGQGALHEQYF	TGTGCCAGCAGCCAAGAGGGACAGGGGGCTTTACACGAGCAGTACTTC	TRBJ2-7	TRBV3-1/TRBV3-2	-	TRBD1
CASSLPGRNTEAFF	TGTGCCAGCAGCTTACCCGGGAGGAACACTGAAGCTTTCTTT	TRBJ1-1	TRBV11-1	-	-
CASSPRRGATGELFF	TGTGCCAGCAGCCCAAGACGGGGGGCAACCGGGGAGCTGTTTTTT	TRBJ2-2	TRBV9	-	-
CASSGGTNEKLFF	TGTGCCAGCAGTGGGGGCACTAATGAAAAACTGTTTTTT	TRBJ1-4	TRBV2	-	-
CASSYSTSGTNTQYF	TGCGCCAGCAGTTATTCGACTAGCGGGACGAATACGCAGTATTTT	TRBJ2-3	TRBV5-1	once	TRBD2
CASQQGGGYSNQPQHF	TGCGCCAGCCAACAGGGAGGGGGTTATAGCAATCAGCCCCAGCATTTT	TRBJ1-5	TRBV10-2	-	-
CASSSGTGMIETQYF	TGTGCCAGCAGTTCCGGGACAGGGATGATAGAGACCCAGTACTTC	TRBJ2-5	TRBV6-5	-	TRBD1
CASSLEAGPNEKLFF	TGCGCCAGCAGCTTGGAAGCAGGGCCTAATGAAAAACTGTTTTTT	TRBJ1-4	TRBV5-1	-	-
CASSLTSGGPYEQYF	TGTGCCAGCAGCTTGACTAGCGGGGGACCCTACGAGCAGTACTTC	TRBJ2-7	TRBV11-3	-	TRBD2
CASIITGRLGYTF	TGTGCCAGCATCATCACTGGGAGGTTAGGCTACACCTTC	TRBJ1-2	TRBV6-5	-	-
CASSIRPGGGTNEKLFF	TGTGCCAGTAGTATCCGCCCAGGGGGCGGAACTAATGAAAAACTGTTTTTT	TRBJ1-4	TRBV19	-	TRBD1
CASSYRSKNGYTF	TGTGCCAGTAGTTACAGGTCGAAGAATGGCTACACCTTC	TRBJ1-2	TRBV19	-	-
CAIQAGGRDTQYF	TGTGCCATCCAGGCGGGGGGCCGGGATACGCAGTATTTT	TRBJ2-3	TRBV10-3	-	TRBD2
CASSAGPNTEAFF	TGTGCCAGTAGTGCGGGGCCGAACACTGAAGCTTTCTTT	TRBJ1-1	TRBV19	-	-
CSARLDYGYTF	TGCAGCGCACGACTGGACTATGGCTACACCTTC	TRBJ1-2	TRBV29-1	-	-
CASSGQGAVTGELFF	TGTGCCAGCAGTGGACAGGGGGCTGTCACCGGGGAGCTGTTTTTT	TRBJ2-2	TRBV2	-	TRBD1
CASSGTVPGYTF	TGTGCCAGCAGCGGGACAGTCCCTGGCTACACCTTC	TRBJ1-2	TRBV9	-	-
CASSFSPGTGTEAFF	TGTGCCAGCAGTTTTAGCCCGGGAACGGGGACTGAAGCTTTCTTT	TRBJ1-1	TRBV6-6	-	-
CASSTSRTWTVSGNTIYF	TGTGCCAGTAGTACCTCCCGAACCTGGACAGTCTCTGGAAACACCATATATTTT	TRBJ1-3	TRBV19	-	-
CASSGDRGLAKNIQYF	TGTGCCAGCAGTGGTGACAGGGGTTTAGCCAAAAACATTCAGTACTTC	TRBJ2-4	TRBV2	few	TRBD1
CASSIVGTASYNEQFF	TGTGCCAGTAGTATAGTTGGGACAGCCTCCTACAATGAGCAGTTCTTC	TRBJ2-1	TRBV19	-	TRBD1
CASSGPSLDLGEQFF	TGTGCCAGCAGCGGACCTAGCTTGGATTTGGGCGAGCAGTTCTTC	TRBJ2-1	TRBV9	-	-
CASRAGLIAGTQYF	TGTGCCAGCAGGGCGGGCCTAATAGCGGGAACGCAGTATTTT	TRBJ2-3	TRBV27	-	TRBD2
CASSYSRGPTHYGYTF	TGTGCCAGCAGTTACTCCAGGGGCCCGACCCACTATGGCTACACCTTC	TRBJ1-2	TRBV6-2/TRBV6-3	-	-
CASSLAVSGRAAETQYF	TGTGCCAGCAGCTTGGCCGTATCCGGGAGGGCCGCGGAGACCCAGTACTTC	TRBJ2-5	TRBV5-6	-	TRBD2
CASSAGNTIYF	TGTGCCAGCAGTGCGGGAAACACCATATATTTT	TRBJ1-3	TRBV2	-	-
CASSSTGGTEAFF	TGTGCCAGCAGCTCCACAGGGGGTACTGAAGCTTTCTTT	TRBJ1-1	TRBV12-3/TRBV12-4	-	TRBD1
CASSLTQGAYGYTF	TGTGCCAGCAGCCTAACACAGGGGGCCTATGGCTACACCTTC	TRBJ1-2	TRBV5-8	-	TRBD1
CASSVEGVTGNTIYF	TGTGCCAGCAGCGTAGAGGGAGTCACTGGAAACACCATATATTTT	TRBJ1-3	TRBV9	-	-
CASSHRGRVYTSTDTQYF	TGTGCCAGCAGCCATAGGGGCAGGGTCTATACTAGCACAGATACGCAGTATTTT	TRBJ2-3	TRBV7-9	-	-
CASSLADTYSSPLHF	TGTGCCAGCAGCTTAGCTGACACCTATAGTTCACCCCTCCACTTT	TRBJ1-6	TRBV7-9	-	-
CASSPQGPRSGQAYTEAFF	TGTGCCAGCTCACCACAGGGCCCACGTTCGGGACAGGCTTACACTGAAGCTTTCTTT	TRBJ1-1	TRBV18	-	TRBD1
CASRWDRPNTEAFF	TGTGCCAGCAGGTGGGACAGGCCGAACACTGAAGCTTTCTTT	TRBJ1-1	TRBV11-2	once	TRBD1
CASRQGSYNEQFF	TGTGCCAGCAGACAGGGGTCCTACAATGAGCAGTTCTTC	TRBJ2-1	TRBV2	-	TRBD1
CASSQQVSSYNSPLHF	TGTGCCAGCAGCCAGCAGGTCAGCTCCTATAATTCACCCCTCCACTTT	TRBJ1-6	TRBV14	-	-